This T cell receptor beta chain is from a study of Tregs in tolerant kidney transplant recipients. The study's findings and limits: Tregs expanded with activated donor B cells seemed most donor-specific. Biological reproducibility was not directly addressed, but technical replication error appeared minimal. The small number of patients limits these findings pending further validation.

This table comes from immunoSEQ multiplex PCR, and its TCRdb copy is limited to in-frame clones, with some not included. Here the sample spans 200,000 to 300,000 clones, 65% to 85% being singletons. Turning to this clone: Antigen specificity is unknown.

Unstimulated regulatory T cells (CD4+CD25+CD127-), CD4+CD25- non-regulatory cells, CD4 and CD8 cells were FACS-sorted from thawed PBMCs. The CDR3 covers 15 residues. V was clipped by 5 bases and J by 4 bases, with 17 bases between them. Germline CDR1 reads SNHLY; CDR2 reads FYNNEI. The gene calls are TRBV2 and TRBJ1-1; a weak D match, TRBD1 (6 bases). The receptor was isolated from a human donor in good health. Sequencing was carried out using CD4+ T cells from blood. CDR3 amino acids: CASSQGRGLGTEAFF. Written as DNA, the CDR3 is TGTGCCAGCAGTCAGGGGAGAGGTTTAGGCACTGAAGCTTTCTTT.